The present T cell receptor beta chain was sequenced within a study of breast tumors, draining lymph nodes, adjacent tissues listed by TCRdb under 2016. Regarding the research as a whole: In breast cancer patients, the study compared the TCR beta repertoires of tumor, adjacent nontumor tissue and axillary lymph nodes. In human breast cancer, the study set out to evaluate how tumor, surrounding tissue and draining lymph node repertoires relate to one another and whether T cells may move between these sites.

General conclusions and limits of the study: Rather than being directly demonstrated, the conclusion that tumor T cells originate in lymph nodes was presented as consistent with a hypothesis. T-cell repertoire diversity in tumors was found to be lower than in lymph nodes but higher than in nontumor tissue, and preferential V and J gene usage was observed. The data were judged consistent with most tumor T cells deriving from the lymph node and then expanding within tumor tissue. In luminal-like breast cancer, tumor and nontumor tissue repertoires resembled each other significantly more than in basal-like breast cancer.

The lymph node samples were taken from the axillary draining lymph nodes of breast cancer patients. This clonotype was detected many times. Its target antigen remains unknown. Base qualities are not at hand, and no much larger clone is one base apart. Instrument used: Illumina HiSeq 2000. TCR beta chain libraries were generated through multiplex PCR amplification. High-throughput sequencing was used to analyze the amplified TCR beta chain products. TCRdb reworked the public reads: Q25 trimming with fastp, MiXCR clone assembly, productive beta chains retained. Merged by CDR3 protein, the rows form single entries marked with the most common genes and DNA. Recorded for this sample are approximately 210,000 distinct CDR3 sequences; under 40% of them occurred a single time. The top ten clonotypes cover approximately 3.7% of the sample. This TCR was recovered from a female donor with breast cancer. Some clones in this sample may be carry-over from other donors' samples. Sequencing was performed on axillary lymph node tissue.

Here the CDR3 is given as CAWSNGDTQYF. DNA sequence: TGTGCCTGGAGTAATGGGGATACGCAGTATTTT. The chain employs TRBV30 and TRBJ2-3; the D gene lacks a confident call. Relative to germline, V is 2 bases shorter and J is 6 bases shorter, with 6 bases between their ends. CDR1 and CDR2 are read off the germline V gene (reference sequence) as GTSNPN and SVGIG. Including cysteine and phenylalanine, the CDR3 has 11 amino acids. The CDR3 DNA has 33 bases and is translated from base 1.